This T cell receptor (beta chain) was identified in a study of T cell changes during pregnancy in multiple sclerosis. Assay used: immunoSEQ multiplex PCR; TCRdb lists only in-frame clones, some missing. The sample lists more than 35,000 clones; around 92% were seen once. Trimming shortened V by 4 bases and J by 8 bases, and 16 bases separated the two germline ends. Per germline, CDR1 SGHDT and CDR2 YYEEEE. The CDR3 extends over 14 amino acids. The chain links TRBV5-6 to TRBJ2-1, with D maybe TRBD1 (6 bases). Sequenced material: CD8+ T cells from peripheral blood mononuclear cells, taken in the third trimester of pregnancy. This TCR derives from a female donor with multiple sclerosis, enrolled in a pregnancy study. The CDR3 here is CASSPGPTGHEQFF. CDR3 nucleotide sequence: TGTGCCAGCAGCCCAGGACCTACAGGGCATGAGCAGTTCTTC.